One T cell receptor (beta chain) is described in this entry. Its antigen is undetermined. The second PCR ran roughly 6 to 11 cycles with a sample-barcoded 5' primer and J-beta primers. In TCRdb, the 5' RACE reads were re-called with MiXCR into one record per CDR3 protein. The sample contains about 680,000 distinct CDR3 sequences, 45% to 50% of which appear only once. With V trimmed by 4 bases and J by 8 bases, 5 bases remained unmatched. The CDR3 is 13 amino acids. CDR1 is MDHEN and CDR2 is SYDVKM in the germline V gene. This entry belongs to a study of blood T cells in healthy people across ages. Whole-study results and caveats: Naive T cell percentage by flow cytometry tracked strongly with beta diversity.

The chain couples TRBV28 to TRBJ1-2; 9 positions agree with TRBD1. The receptor was derived from a woman aged 55-70 years in good health. Specimen: blood. The CDR3 reads CASSSYRGQGYTF. CDR3 nucleotide sequence: TGTGCCAGCAGTTCCTACAGGGGGCAAGGCTACACCTTC.